The rows below give T cell receptor beta chains drawn from one sample of a study of T cells in Graves' hyperthyroidism and ophthalmopathy. Using its own MiXCR run on the multiplex PCR reads, TCRdb lists one record per CDR3 protein. The sample lists 450,000 to 550,000 distinct CDR3 sequences, roughly a quarter occurring once. Sequencing was carried out using blood. These receptors came from a woman aged 25 to 45 with Graves' ophthalmopathy. Each CDR3 is given with its conserved first and last residue. A D gene is named only where the DNA matches it firmly. Size is omitted from some rows. Given values are once, few, many or a class for expanded clones.

j_call | clone_size | d_call | v_call | cdr3_aa | cdr3_nt
TRBJ1-1 | - | - | TRBV6-1 | CASSDGPSLNTEAFF | TGTGCCAGCAGCGACGGTCCTTCGTTGAACACTGAAGCTTTCTTT
TRBJ2-5 | - | TRBD1 | TRBV25-1 | CASLVGTGDRETQYF | TGTGCCAGTTTAGTCGGGACAGGGGATCGGGAGACCCAGTACTTC
TRBJ2-3 | many | TRBD2 | TRBV6-5 | CASSFTSGGADTQYF | TGTGCCAGCAGTTTCACTAGCGGGGGCGCAGATACGCAGTATTTT
TRBJ2-5 | many | TRBD2 | TRBV9 | CASSVGIPSFWRGGVSVETQYF | TGTGCCAGCAGCGTAGGTATTCCCTCCTTCTGGCGGGGGGGCGTTTCCGTCGAGACCCAGTACTTC
TRBJ1-1 | few | - | TRBV30 | CAWRPQPRSEAFF | TGTGCCTGGAGACCTCAGCCTCGGAGTGAAGCTTTCTTT
TRBJ1-1 | - | - | TRBV28 | CASRPDTDTEAFF | TGTGCCAGCAGACCTGACACTGACACTGAAGCTTTCTTT
TRBJ1-1 | few | - | TRBV9 | CASSVTQTGPFDTEAFF | TGTGCCAGCAGCGTAACCCAGACAGGACCTTTCGACACTGAAGCTTTCTTT
TRBJ1-1 | many | - | TRBV20-1 | CSALGPTEAFF | TGCAGTGCACTAGGTCCGACTGAAGCTTTCTTT
TRBJ2-7 | few | - | TRBV20-1 | CSASGTQDYEQYF | TGCAGTGCTAGCGGGACCCAGGACTACGAGCAGTACTTC
TRBJ1-1 | - | - | TRBV6-1 | CASSAHSGFSEAFF | TGTGCCAGCAGTGCCCATTCGGGATTTAGTGAAGCTTTCTTT
TRBJ2-5 | - | - | TRBV4-2 | CASSQDGGPQETQYF | TGTGCCAGCAGCCAAGACGGGGGTCCCCAAGAGACCCAGTACTTC
TRBJ1-2 | few | - | TRBV3-1 | CASSSSGGTGLFGYTF | TGTGCCAGCAGCTCTTCCGGGGGTACGGGTTTATTTGGCTACACCTTC
TRBJ1-2 | many | TRBD1 | TRBV28 | CASRESTGAYTF | TGTGCCAGCAGAGAATCAACAGGGGCCTACACCTTC
TRBJ1-1 | many | - | TRBV5-1 | CASSFQGGDTEAFF | TGCGCCAGCAGCTTCCAGGGAGGGGACACTGAAGCTTTCTTT
TRBJ2-2 | few | TRBD2 | TRBV28 | CASSSPGLVPGELFF | TGTGCCAGCAGCTCGCCGGGACTAGTTCCCGGGGAGCTGTTTTTT
TRBJ2-7 | many | TRBD2 | TRBV5-1 | CASSTRVGGSYEQYF | TGCGCCAGCAGTACCAGGGTCGGGGGGTCCTACGAGCAGTACTTC
TRBJ1-2 | - | TRBD1 | TRBV6-1 | CASKPGQVYGYTF | TGTGCCAGCAAACCGGGACAGGTCTATGGCTACACCTTC
TRBJ2-5 | many | TRBD2 | TRBV20-1 | CSARDSSGGWETQYF | TGCAGTGCTAGAGATAGTAGCGGGGGATGGGAGACCCAGTACTTC
TRBJ1-1 | many | TRBD1 | TRBV6-2/TRBV6-3 | CASSYRTGGVDRTEAFF | TGTGCCAGCAGTTACCGGACAGGAGGGGTTGATCGGACTGAAGCTTTCTTT
TRBJ1-1 | - | TRBD1 | TRBV15 | CATSRTGGTEACF | TGTGCCACCAGCCGTACAGGGGGGACTGAAGCTTGCTTT
TRBJ1-1 | - | TRBD1 | TRBV28 | CASSLWGQGYKDTEAFF | TGTGCCAGCAGTTTATGGGGACAGGGGTATAAGGACACTGAAGCTTTCTTT
TRBJ2-5 | - | TRBD2 | TRBV12-3/TRBV12-4 | CASSPRGGSQETQYF | TGTGCCAGCAGTCCCCGGGGGGGATCCCAAGAGACCCAGTACTTC
TRBJ2-2 | many | TRBD1 | TRBV6-1 | CASSEEGQGTGELFF | TGTGCCAGCAGTGAAGAGGGACAGGGCACCGGGGAGCTGTTTTTT
TRBJ1-5 | - | - | TRBV6-1 | CAVGPQRAQPQHF | TGTGCCGTCGGGCCCCAAAGGGCTCAGCCCCAGCATTTT
TRBJ1-1 | - | - | TRBV2 | CASSEARQGITAFF | TGTGCCAGCAGTGAAGCGAGGCAGGGTATTACGGCTTTCTTT
TRBJ1-2 | many | - | TRBV20-1 | CSAKSGTEYGYTF | TGCAGTGCTAAATCCGGGACCGAATATGGCTACACCTTC
TRBJ1-1 | - | - | TRBV5-1 | CASRPQVNTEAFF | TGCGCCAGCAGACCTCAAGTGAACACTGAAGCTTTCTTT
TRBJ2-7 | few | - | TRBV6-5 | CASILQLDLSYEQYF | TGTGCCAGCATTTTGCAGTTAGACCTCTCCTACGAGCAGTACTTC
TRBJ2-7 | once | TRBD2 | TRBV20-1 | CSANRWLAGGLRGYEQYF | TGCAGTGCTAACCGTTGGCTAGCGGGAGGGCTCCGGGGGTACGAGCAGTACTTC
TRBJ2-7 | few | TRBD1 | TRBV6-5 | CASSYNGGTGAYEQYF | TGTGCCAGCAGTTACAACGGAGGGACAGGGGCATACGAGCAGTACTTC
TRBJ1-4 | many | TRBD1 | TRBV6-2/TRBV6-3 | CASRPPTGENEKLFF | TGTGCCAGCAGACCACCGACAGGGGAAAATGAAAAACTGTTTTTT
TRBJ2-6 | many | - | TRBV12-3/TRBV12-4 | CASNPGSGANVLTF | TGTGCCAGCAACCCAGGGTCTGGGGCCAACGTCCTGACTTTC
TRBJ1-1 | few | TRBD1 | TRBV6-5 | CASSYPQGRGEAFF | TGTGCCAGCAGTTACCCACAGGGGAGGGGAGAAGCTTTCTTT
TRBJ1-5 | many | - | TRBV19 | CASSYQGWQPQHF | TGTGCCAGTAGTTACCAGGGGTGGCAGCCCCAGCATTTT
TRBJ1-2 | once | TRBD1 | TRBV6-1 | CASRPGQGVNYGYTF | TGTGCCAGCAGACCTGGACAGGGTGTGAACTATGGCTACACCTTC
TRBJ2-7 | - | - | TRBV27 | CASIPVEQYF | TGTGCCAGCATCCCCGTCGAGCAGTACTTC
TRBJ2-7 | - | - | TRBV28 | CASRRAGTLSYEQYF | TGTGCCAGCAGGCGAGCCGGGACACTCTCCTACGAGCAGTACTTC
TRBJ2-5 | many | TRBD1 | TRBV12-3/TRBV12-4 | CASRPSPGQGQETQYF | TGTGCCAGCAGACCCAGCCCCGGACAGGGTCAAGAGACCCAGTACTTC
TRBJ2-2 | many | - | TRBV28 | CASSLAAANTGELFF | TGTGCCAGCAGTTTGGCTGCTGCGAACACCGGGGAGCTGTTTTTT